The rows below give T cell receptor beta chains drawn from one sample of a study of cytotoxic CD8 clonotypes in ibrutinib-treated CLL. TCRdb keeps only in-frame clones here, not all; method: immunoSEQ multiplex PCR. The sample carries some 200,000 clones, around 75% recorded once. This specimen consisted of PBMCs, obtained after 12 months of ibrutinib treatment. These receptors all stem from a human donor with chronic lymphocytic leukemia. The CDR3 runs from the conserved cysteine through the conserved F or W.

>TRBV7-9|14
CASRPQGQVSPLHF
>TRBV7-2|13
CASSLASNYGYTF
>TRBV28|15
CASSSTSGRLNEQFF
>TRBV5-1|14
CASSLGTGNEKLFF
>TRBV5-8|16
CASSYGTYSGANVLTF
>TRBV6-5|13
CASSQTWNQPQHF
>TRBV5-6|16
CASSLGGDYSNQPQHF
>TRBV11-2|19
CASSLEPTSGSWVIQELFF
>TRBV5-1|15
CASSPDRGKFDEQYF
>TRBV14|16
CASSPSTGGYQETQYF
>TRBV2|13
CASSRQGAREQYF
>TRBV6-4|14
CASSETQGARGYTF
>TRBV19|15
CASSIVRSSGNTIYF
>TRBV12-5|16
CASGLVKGGFNQPQHF
>TRBV2|15
CASSEAFWGRNEQFF
>TRBV5-6|15
CASSLVSLADYEQYF
>TRBV1|19
CTSSQERGREVLEVSEQYF
>TRBV2|16
CASSVERQPRYYEQYF
>TRBV21-1|15
CASSRNRDTNTEAFF
>TRBV11-2|18
CASSLNIGAGVSSYEQYF
>TRBV7-2|15
CASSLEQGTPYGYTF
>TRBV9|14
CASSVAERGTEAFF
>TRBV4-2|14
CASSQGLDGTEAFF
>TRBV12-5|18
CASGPGGTGETGANVLTF
>TRBV4-3|15
CASTQDDSGGYGYTF
>TRBV29-1|16
CSVPRWLAGDNYEQYF
>TRBV9|15
CASSEWGIAGNTIYF
>TRBV7-9|16
CASSQGTGFYNSPLHF
>TRBV27|13
CASSWQHNSPLHF
>TRBV27|15
CASSFSRGANYGYTF
>TRBV10-2|13
CASRSTDNYGYTF
>TRBV9|15
CASSTGGRGEYGYTF
>TRBV18|14
CASSPGQGLAAQYF
>TRBV6-5|15
CASTGDRRPTGELFF
>TRBV2|15
CASSEWGGTNTEAFF
>TRBV5-1|14
CASSLDARGYGYTF
>TRBV11-2|15
CASSTSTGLAGEQFF
>TRBV4-2|18
CASSQVPAGGRLTGELFF
>TRBV5-1|15
CASSLQGAFNNEQFF
>TRBV11-1|13
CASSDSPSYEQYF
>TRBV5-1|14
CASKRADGPYEQYF
>TRBV9|15
CASSVGGQGLYGYTF
>TRBV13|15
CASSSGETANSPQHF
>TRBV19|12
CASSQGGQPQHF
>TRBV30|13
CAWRRGQLTEAFF
>TRBV5-1|14
CASSTGTANEKLFF
>TRBV6-5|15
CASSPRSGASYEQYF
>TRBV30|12
CAWSPQVYGYTF
>TRBV30|15
CAWSVDKSPNQPQHF
>TRBV28|14
CASSLTGGGYGYTF
>TRBV4-3|14
CASSQRDRVYGYTF
>TRBV27|14
CATNPEYSNQPQHF
>TRBV19|14
CASRGRGDTGELFF
>TRBV10-2|14
CASTVGRGRNEQYF
>TRBV9|15
CASSPRDSLFQPQHF